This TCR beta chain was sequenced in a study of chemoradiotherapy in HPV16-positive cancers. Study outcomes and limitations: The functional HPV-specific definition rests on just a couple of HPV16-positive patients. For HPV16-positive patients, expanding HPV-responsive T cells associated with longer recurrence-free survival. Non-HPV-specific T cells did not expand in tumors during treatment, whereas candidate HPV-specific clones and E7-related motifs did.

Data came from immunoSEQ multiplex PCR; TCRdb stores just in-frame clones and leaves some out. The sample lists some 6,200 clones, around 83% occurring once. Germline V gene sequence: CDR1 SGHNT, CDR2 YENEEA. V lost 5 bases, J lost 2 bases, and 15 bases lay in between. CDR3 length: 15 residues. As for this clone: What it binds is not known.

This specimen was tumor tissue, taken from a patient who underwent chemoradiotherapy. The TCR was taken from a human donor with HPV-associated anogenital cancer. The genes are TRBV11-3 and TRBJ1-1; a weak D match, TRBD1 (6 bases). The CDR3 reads CASSPNPGANTEAFF. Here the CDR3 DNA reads TGTGCCAGCAGCCCAAACCCGGGGGCAAACACTGAAGCTTTCTTT. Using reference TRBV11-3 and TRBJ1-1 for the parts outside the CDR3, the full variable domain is EAGVVQSPRYKIIEKKQPVAFWCNPISGHNTLYWYLQNLGQGPELLIRYENEEAVDDSQLPKDRFSAERLKGVDSTLKIQPAELGDSAVYLCASSPNPGANTEAFFGQGTRLTVV.